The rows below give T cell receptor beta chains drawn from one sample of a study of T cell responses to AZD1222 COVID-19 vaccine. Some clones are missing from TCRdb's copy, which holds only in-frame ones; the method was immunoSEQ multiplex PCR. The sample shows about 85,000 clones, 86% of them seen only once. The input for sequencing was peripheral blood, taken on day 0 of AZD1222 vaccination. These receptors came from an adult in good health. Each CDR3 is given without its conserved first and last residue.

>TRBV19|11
ASSIGRWDEQY
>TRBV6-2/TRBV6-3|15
ASSRLPTGAGANVLT
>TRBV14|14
ASSQDLGTVGNEQF
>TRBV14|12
ASSLTTVTYEQY
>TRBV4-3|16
ASSPQGDRTVSGNTIY
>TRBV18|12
ASSPPSGNYEQY
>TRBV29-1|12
SVTRGIGGNTIY
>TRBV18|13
ASSPASATNEKLF
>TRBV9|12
ASSPAGRDQPQH
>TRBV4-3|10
ASSQDYNEQF
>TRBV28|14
ASRRRPGAGPYGYT
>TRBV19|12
ASSHSLGKETQY
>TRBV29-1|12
SVYRGAATGELF
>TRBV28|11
ASTTRRNYGYT
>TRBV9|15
ASSPRTARGWKYGYT
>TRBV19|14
ASSTPSRGAMAEAF
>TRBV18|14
ASSPNLAMNTGELF